This T cell receptor beta chain came from a study of T-cell memory formation after mild COVID-19. The TCR alpha and TCR beta cDNA libraries, bearing sample barcodes and UMIs, were generated by 5'RACE using constant-segment primers. TCRdb re-called the 5' RACE reads with MiXCR, one entry per CDR3 protein. In the table there are a few hundred thousand distinct CDR3 sequences, 20% to 25% of which are singletons. The CDR3 covers 14 residues. The V segment lost 7 bases and the J segment 5 bases; nucleotides outside the gene matches: 9. Per the germline V gene, CDR1 is MNHEY and CDR2 is SMNVEV (reference sequence).

The chain links TRBV27 to TRBJ2-7; 9 positions agree with TRBD2. The TCR comes from an adult woman who had mild COVID-19 (a few samples of this study predate the infection). Cell type and time point are not known. The specimen was PBMCs or a T cell subset sorted from them (not recorded which). The CDR3 bases are TGTGCCAGCAAGATCGCGGGAGGGAGGAACGAGCAGTACTTC. It encodes CASKIAGGRNEQYF.